The clone carrying this T cell receptor beta chain was counted many times. The target antigen is unknown. TCRdb ran MiXCR on the 5' RACE reads and lists one entry per CDR3 protein. The data hold around 34,000 distinct CDR3 sequences, with around 27% observed a single time. General study findings and limits: Larger-cohort validation covered only one TCR beta V-J rearrangement.

This CDR3 has 14 residues. From germline, CDR1 is SGHAT and CDR2 FQNNGV. Trimming stripped 5 bases from V and 6 bases from J, with 14 bases between. Cells sorted as Tregs were CD4+, CD25+ and CD127-/low. The source of this sequence is a female donor with breast cancer. Sequenced: tumor-infiltrating Tregs sorted from the breast tumor. V gene TRBV11-2 combines with J gene TRBJ2-1; possible D gene TRBD2, 6 bases. DNA for the CDR3: TGTGCCAGCAGCGGAGGGGCTTGGGCCAATGAGCAGTTCTTC. Amino acids: CASSGGAWANEQFF.